This TCR beta chain was observed in a study of T cells in Graves' hyperthyroidism and ophthalmopathy. This clonotype was counted ten times or more. Trimming stripped 1 base from V and 6 bases from J, with 9 bases between. This CDR3 contains 13 residues. Germline CDR1 and CDR2: MGHRA and YSYEKL. It was uncontrolled infection, other autoimmune disease, pregnancy or lactation that excluded patients. Source material for PBMCs was around 10 ml fresh peripheral blood. TCR beta CDR3 region amplification was performed from RNA transcripts. HTBI primers were employed in a first-round RT-PCR of the TCR CDR3. TCRdb re-called the multiplex PCR reads through MiXCR, storing one row per CDR3 protein. The table records approximately 620,000 distinct CDR3 sequences, about 16% of them present only once.

Sequencing was carried out using blood. The TCR comes from a woman in her thirties or forties with Graves' ophthalmopathy. The chain carries TRBV4-1 and TRBJ1-2; D is unresolved. The CDR3 sequence: CASSQGAGDGYTF. The CDR3 region has the DNA TGCGCCAGCAGCCAAGGGGCCGGGGATGGCTACACCTTC.